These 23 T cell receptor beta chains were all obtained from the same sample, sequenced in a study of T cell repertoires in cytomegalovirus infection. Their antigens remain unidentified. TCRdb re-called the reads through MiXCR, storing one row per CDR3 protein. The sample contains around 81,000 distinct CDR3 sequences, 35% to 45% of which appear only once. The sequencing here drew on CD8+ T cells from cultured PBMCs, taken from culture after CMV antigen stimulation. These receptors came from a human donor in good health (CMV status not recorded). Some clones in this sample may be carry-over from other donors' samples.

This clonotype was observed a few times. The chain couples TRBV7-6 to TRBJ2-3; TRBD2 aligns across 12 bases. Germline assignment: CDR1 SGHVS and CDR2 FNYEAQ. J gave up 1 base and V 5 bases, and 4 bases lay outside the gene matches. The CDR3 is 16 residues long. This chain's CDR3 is CASSPTSGGGTDTQYF. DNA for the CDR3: TGTGCCAGCAGCCCGACTAGCGGGGGAGGCACAGATACGCAGTATTTT.

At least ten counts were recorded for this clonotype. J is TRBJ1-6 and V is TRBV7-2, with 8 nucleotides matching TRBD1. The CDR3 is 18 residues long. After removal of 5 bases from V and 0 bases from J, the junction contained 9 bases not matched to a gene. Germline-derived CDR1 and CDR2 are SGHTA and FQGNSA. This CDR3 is CASSRTGIVVSYNSPLHF. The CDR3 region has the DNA TGTGCCAGCAGCCGGACAGGGATAGTCGTCTCCTATAATTCACCCCTCCACTTT.

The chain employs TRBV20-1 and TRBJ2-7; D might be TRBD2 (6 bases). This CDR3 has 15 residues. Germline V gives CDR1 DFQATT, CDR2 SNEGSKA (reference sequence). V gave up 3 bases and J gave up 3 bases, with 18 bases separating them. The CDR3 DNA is TGCAGTGCTAGGGGGTTCGGGGGAAACATCTACGAGCAGTACTTC. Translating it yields CSARGFGGNIYEQYF.

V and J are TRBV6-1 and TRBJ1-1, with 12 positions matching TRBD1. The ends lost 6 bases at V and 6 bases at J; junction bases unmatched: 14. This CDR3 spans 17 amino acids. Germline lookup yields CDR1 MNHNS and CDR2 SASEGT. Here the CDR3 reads CASRTRRDRGRLAEAFF. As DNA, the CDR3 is TGTGCCAGCAGGACTCGCCGGGACAGGGGGCGGTTAGCTGAAGCTTTCTTT.

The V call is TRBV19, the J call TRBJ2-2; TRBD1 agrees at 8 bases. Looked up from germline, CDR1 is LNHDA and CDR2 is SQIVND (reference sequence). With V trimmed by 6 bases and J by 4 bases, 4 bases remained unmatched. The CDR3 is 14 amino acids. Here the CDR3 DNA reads TGTGCCAGTAGGTGGACAGGGCCCACCGGGGAGCTGTTTTTT. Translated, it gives CASRWTGPTGELFF.

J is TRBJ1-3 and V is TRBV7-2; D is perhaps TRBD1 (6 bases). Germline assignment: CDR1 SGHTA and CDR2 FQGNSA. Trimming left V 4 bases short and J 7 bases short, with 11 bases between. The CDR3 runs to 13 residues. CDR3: CASSSDRWNTIYF. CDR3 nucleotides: TGTGCCAGCAGCTCCGACAGGTGGAACACCATATATTTT.

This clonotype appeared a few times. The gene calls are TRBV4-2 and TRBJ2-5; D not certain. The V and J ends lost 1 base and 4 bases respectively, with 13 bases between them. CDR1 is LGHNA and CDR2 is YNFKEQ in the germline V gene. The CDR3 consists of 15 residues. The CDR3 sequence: CASSQVDLSSETQYF. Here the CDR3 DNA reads TGTGCCAGCAGCCAAGTAGATCTGTCTTCAGAGACCCAGTACTTC.

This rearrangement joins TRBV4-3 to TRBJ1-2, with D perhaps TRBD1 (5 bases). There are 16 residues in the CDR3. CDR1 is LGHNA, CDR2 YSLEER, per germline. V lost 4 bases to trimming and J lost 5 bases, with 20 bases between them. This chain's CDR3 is CASSPSRAVQWYGYTF. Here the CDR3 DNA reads TGCGCCAGCAGCCCAAGCAGGGCCGTACAATGGTATGGCTACACCTTC.

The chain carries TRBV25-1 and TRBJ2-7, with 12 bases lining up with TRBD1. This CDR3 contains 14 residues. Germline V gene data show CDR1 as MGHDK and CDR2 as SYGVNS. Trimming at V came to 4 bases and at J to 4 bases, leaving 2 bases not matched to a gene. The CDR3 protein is CASSVGQGAYEQYF. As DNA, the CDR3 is TGTGCCAGCAGTGTGGGACAGGGGGCTTACGAGCAGTACTTC.

DNA for the CDR3: TGTGCCAGCAGTTTTATATACAACAATGAGCAGTTCTTC. As protein: CASSFIYNNEQFF. The chain has TRBV12-3 or TRBV12-4 and TRBJ2-1; D not resolved. V gave up 3 bases and J gave up 5 bases, with 8 bases separating them. CDR3 length: 13 residues.

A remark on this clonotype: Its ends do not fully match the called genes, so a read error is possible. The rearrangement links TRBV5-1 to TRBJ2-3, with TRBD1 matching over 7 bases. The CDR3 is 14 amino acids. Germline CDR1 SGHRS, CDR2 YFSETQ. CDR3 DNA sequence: TGCGCCAACAGCCCGGGGACAGTAAGGGATACGCAGTATTTT. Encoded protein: CANSPGTVRDTQYF.

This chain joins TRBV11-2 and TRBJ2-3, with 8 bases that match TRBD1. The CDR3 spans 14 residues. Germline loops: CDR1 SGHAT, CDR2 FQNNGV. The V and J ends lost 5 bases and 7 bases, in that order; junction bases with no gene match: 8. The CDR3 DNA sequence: TGTGCCAGCAGCCTAGCAGGGGGCAGCTATACGCAGTATTTT. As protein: CASSLAGGSYTQYF.

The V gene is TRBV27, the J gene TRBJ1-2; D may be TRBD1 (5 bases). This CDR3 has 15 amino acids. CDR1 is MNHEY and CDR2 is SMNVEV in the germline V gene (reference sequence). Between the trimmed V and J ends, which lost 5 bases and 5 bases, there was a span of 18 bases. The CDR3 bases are TGTGCCAGCAGTGAACTTCCGACAGTCTGGTATGGCTACACCTTC. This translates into CASSELPTVWYGYTF.

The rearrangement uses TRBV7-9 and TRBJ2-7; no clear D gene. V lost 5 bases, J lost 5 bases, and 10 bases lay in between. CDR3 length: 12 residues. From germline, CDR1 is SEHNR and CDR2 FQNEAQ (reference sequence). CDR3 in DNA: TGTGCCAGCAGCCAGCTTATCCACGAGCAGTACTTC. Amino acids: CASSQLIHEQYF.

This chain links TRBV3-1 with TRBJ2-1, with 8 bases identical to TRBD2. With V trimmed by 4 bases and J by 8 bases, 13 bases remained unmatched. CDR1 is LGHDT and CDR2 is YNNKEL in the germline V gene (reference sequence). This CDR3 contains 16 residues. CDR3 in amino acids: CASSPHGRGGLDEQFF. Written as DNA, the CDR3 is TGTGCCAGCAGCCCGCACGGCCGGGGGGGCCTTGATGAGCAGTTCTTC.

The CDR3 nucleotides are TGTGCCAGCAGTCCCTTGGCAGTGAACACTGAAGCTTTCTTT. Amino acids: CASSPLAVNTEAFF. The rearrangement uses TRBV12-3 or TRBV12-4 and TRBJ1-1; D is ambiguous. The CDR3 length is 14 residues. V lost 5 bases and J lost 0, with 10 bases in between.

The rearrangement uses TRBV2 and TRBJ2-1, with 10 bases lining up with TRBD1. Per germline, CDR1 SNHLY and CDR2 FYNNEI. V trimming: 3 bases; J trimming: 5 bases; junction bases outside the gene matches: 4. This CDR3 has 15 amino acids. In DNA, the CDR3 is TGTGCCAGCAGTGAGACAGGGGGCAGCAACAATGAGCAGTTCTTC. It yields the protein CASSETGGSNNEQFF.

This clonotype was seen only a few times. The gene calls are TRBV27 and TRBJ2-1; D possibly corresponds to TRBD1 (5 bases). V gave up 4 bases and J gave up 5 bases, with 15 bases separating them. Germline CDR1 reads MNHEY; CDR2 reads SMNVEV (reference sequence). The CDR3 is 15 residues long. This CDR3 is CASSSDSAPDNEQFF. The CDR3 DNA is TGTGCCAGCAGTTCCGACAGTGCCCCGGACAATGAGCAGTTCTTC.

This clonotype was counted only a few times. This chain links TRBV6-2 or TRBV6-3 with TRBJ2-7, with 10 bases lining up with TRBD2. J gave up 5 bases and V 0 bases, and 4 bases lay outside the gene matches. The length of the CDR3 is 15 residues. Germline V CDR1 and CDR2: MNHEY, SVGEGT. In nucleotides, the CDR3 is TGTGCCAGCAGTTACTCGAGTCTAGCGGGGGACGAGCAGTACTTC. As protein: CASSYSSLAGDEQYF.

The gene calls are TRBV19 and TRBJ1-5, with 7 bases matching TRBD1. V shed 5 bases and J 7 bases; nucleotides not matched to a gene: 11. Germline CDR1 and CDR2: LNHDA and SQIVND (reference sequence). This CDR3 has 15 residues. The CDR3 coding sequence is TGTGCCAGTAGTCCCGGACAGGAAATACAACAGCCCCAGCATTTT. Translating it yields CASSPGQEIQQPQHF.

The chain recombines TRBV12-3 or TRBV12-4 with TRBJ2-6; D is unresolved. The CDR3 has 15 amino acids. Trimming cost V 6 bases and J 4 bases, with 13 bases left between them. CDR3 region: CASSPLSRGANVLTF. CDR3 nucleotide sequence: TGTGCCAGCAGCCCGCTGTCGCGGGGGGCCAACGTCCTGACTTTC.

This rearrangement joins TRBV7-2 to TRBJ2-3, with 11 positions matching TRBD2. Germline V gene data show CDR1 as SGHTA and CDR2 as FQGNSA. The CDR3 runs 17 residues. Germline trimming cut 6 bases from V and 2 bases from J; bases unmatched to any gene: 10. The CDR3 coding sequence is TGTGCCAGCAGTCGAGGTAGCGGGGGGGCGGCCACAGATACGCAGTATTTT. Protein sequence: CASSRGSGGAATDTQYF.

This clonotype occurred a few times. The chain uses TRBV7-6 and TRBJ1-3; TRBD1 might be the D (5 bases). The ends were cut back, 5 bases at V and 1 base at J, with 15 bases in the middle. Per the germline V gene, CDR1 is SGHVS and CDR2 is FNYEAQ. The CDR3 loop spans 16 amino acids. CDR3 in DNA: TGTGCCAGCAGCCCACCCTACAGGCTGTCTGGAAACACCATATATTTT. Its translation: CASSPPYRLSGNTIYF.